This TCR beta chain is from a study of blood T cell repertoires in COVID-19. The CDR3 is 15 amino acids. Germline values: CDR1 GTSNPN, CDR2 SVGIG (reference sequence). Trimming cost V 3 bases and J 1 base, with 15 bases left between them. Clones were sequenced by immunoSEQ multiplex PCR, and TCRdb holds only the in-frame ones, with some missing. Here the sample spans some 240,000 clones, around 83% being singletons. This chain links TRBV30 with TRBJ1-1; possible D gene TRBD1, 6 bases. This receptor was identified in a woman aged 40 to 50 who had recovered from COVID-19. Sequences were obtained from peripheral blood. CDR3 residues: CAWRGGVHSNTEAFF. In nucleotides, the CDR3 is TGTGCCTGGAGAGGGGGGGTCCATTCGAACACTGAAGCTTTCTTT.